A single sample gave rise to the 21 T cell receptor beta chains below, sequenced in a study of blood T cell repertoires in COVID-19. Profiling relied on immunoSEQ multiplex PCR, and the TCRdb table lists in-frame clones only, not all of them. The table has over 120,000 clones, about 89% seen once. Sequences were obtained from PBMCs or T cells enriched from blood (not recorded which). Every receptor here comes from a man in his 60s who had recovered from COVID-19.

V gene TRBV2 combines with J gene TRBJ2-2, with 7 bases fitting TRBD2. V lost 6 bases, J lost 0 bases, and 4 bases stayed unmatched. The CDR3 sequence is 15 residues long. Germline CDR1 is SNHLY and CDR2 is FYNNEI. The CDR3 here is CASRDSGANTGELFF. The CDR3 nucleotides are TGTGCCAGCAGAGACAGCGGGGCGAACACCGGGGAGCTGTTTTTT.

The V call is TRBV5-4, the J call TRBJ2-7, with D unresolved. This CDR3 is built from 15 residues. CDR1 and CDR2 from the germline V gene are SGHNT and YYREEE (reference sequence). The germline V and J ends were trimmed by 3 bases and 1 base, with 14 bases remaining between them. Here the CDR3 DNA reads TGTGCCAGCAGCTCCGGGTCTTCCGGTTCCTACGAGCAGTACTTC. Translation: CASSSGSSGSYEQYF.

The gene calls are TRBV9 and TRBJ1-2; D is unresolved. CDR3 size: 14 residues. Germline V gives CDR1 SGDLS, CDR2 YYNGEE. The V and J ends lost 7 bases and 2 bases respectively, with 15 bases between them. The CDR3 DNA reads as TGTGCCAGCGGTGGACGGGGATCCAACTATGGCTACACCTTC. Its translation: CASGGRGSNYGYTF.

The CDR3 loop reads CASSPRLFRGTGANVLTF. The CDR3 bases are TGTGCCAGCAGCCCCCGGTTATTTAGGGGCACTGGGGCCAACGTCCTGACTTTC. The chain is built from TRBV7-9 and TRBJ2-6; TRBD1 might be the D (5 bases). CDR3 length: 18 residues. V was pared by 5 bases and J by 2 bases, with 19 bases between. Germline CDR1 is SEHNR and CDR2 is FQNEAQ (reference sequence).

The rearrangement joins TRBV5-1 to TRBJ2-7, with 14 positions matching TRBD2. The V gene end was trimmed by 7 bases and the J gene end by 2 bases; junction bases not matched to a gene: 11. CDR1 is SGHRS and CDR2 is YFSETQ in the germline V gene. This CDR3 has 17 residues. The CDR3 sequence: CASGRGTSGSSPYEQYF. The CDR3 coding sequence is TGCGCCAGCGGCAGAGGGACTAGCGGGAGCAGTCCCTACGAGCAGTACTTC. The whole variable domain, filled in from reference TRBV5-1 and TRBJ2-7, reads KAGVTQTPRYLIKTRGQQVTLSCSPISGHRSVSWYQQTPGQGLQFLFEYFSETQRNKGNFPGRFSGRQFSNSRSEMNVSTLELGDSALYLCASGRGTSGSSPYEQYFGPGTRLTVT.

The CDR3 nucleotides are TGCAGTGCTAGTGCAGGGTGGGGCAATCAGCCCCAGCATTTT. Its translation is CSASAGWGNQPQHF. The chain carries TRBV20-1 and TRBJ1-5, with D tentatively TRBD1 (5 bases). Trimming took 3 bases from V and 2 from J, leaving 11 bases between them. Germline-derived CDR1 and CDR2 are DFQATT and SNEGSKA (reference sequence). CDR3 length: 14 amino acids.

The J gene is TRBJ2-7, the V gene TRBV7-9; D uncertain. V lost 2 bases and J 2 bases, leaving 4 bases between the germline ends. Germline lookup yields CDR1 SEHNR and CDR2 FQNEAQ (reference sequence). The CDR3 extends over 12 amino acids. The CDR3 nucleotides read TGTGCCAGCAGCTTACAGGCCTACGAGCAGTACTTC. Its protein product is CASSLQAYEQYF.

The CDR3 DNA reads TGTGCCAGCAGCACTTTACAGGGTATGAACACTGAAGCTTTCTTT. Protein: CASSTLQGMNTEAFF. The chain carries TRBV21-1 and TRBJ1-1; the table calls TRBD1, which could not be checked here. TRBV21-1 is described as a pseudogene. CDR3 size: 15 residues.

The CDR3 here is CSVQQGPFTYEQYF. DNA of the CDR3: TGCAGCGTCCAACAGGGGCCCTTTACCTACGAGCAGTACTTC. The rearrangement joins TRBV29-1 to TRBJ2-7; 7 bases are shared with TRBD1. The CDR3 totals 14 residues. After removal of 6 bases from V and 2 bases from J, the junction contained 10 bases not matched to a gene. Looked up from germline, CDR1 is SQVTM and CDR2 is ANQGSEA.

This clone was detected only once. This chain uses TRBV15 with TRBJ2-1, with 7 positions matching TRBD2. The V gene end was trimmed by 0 bases and the J gene end by 7 bases; junction bases not matched to a gene: 0. The CDR3 is 13 residues long. The germline CDR1 and CDR2 sequences are LNHNV and YYDKDF (reference sequence). This CDR3 is CATSREGGNEQFF. As DNA, the CDR3 is TGTGCCACCAGCAGAGAGGGAGGGAATGAGCAGTTCTTC.

The chain employs TRBV11-3 and TRBJ2-1; the D gene is possibly TRBD2 (5 bases). Germline CDR1 reads SGHNT; CDR2 reads YENEEA. The CDR3 is 13 residues long. V lost 2 bases to trimming and J lost 4 bases, with 6 bases between them. In nucleotides, the CDR3 is TGTGCCAGCAGCTTAACGGGATACAATGAGCAGTTCTTC. The encoded protein is CASSLTGYNEQFF.

In its sample, this clone was seen once. The V call is TRBV5-5, the J call TRBJ2-1; 7 bases are a match to TRBD1. The V and J ends lost 4 bases and 4 bases, in that order; junction bases with no gene match: 11. The length of the CDR3 is 16 residues. The germline V gene has CDR1 SGHKS and CDR2 YYEKEE (reference sequence). The CDR3 sequence: CASSGKTGYEYNEQFF. Here the CDR3 DNA reads TGTGCCAGCAGCGGAAAGACAGGGTACGAGTACAATGAGCAGTTCTTC.

J is TRBJ1-1 and V is TRBV18, with D possibly TRBD1 on 5 matching bases. The CDR3 spans 14 residues. The V gene's germline CDR1 is KGHSH and CDR2 LQKENI. The V gene lost 6 bases and the J gene lost 3 bases, with 14 bases spanning the gap. This CDR3 reads CASSLRVADTEAFF. DNA for the CDR3: TGTGCCAGCTCTCTCAGGGTCGCGGACACTGAAGCTTTCTTT.

The chain has TRBV11-2 and TRBJ2-2; the match to TRBD2 covers 7 bases. Per the germline V gene, CDR1 is SGHAT and CDR2 is FQNNGV. This CDR3 comprises 15 residues. The junction had 5 bases not matched to a gene; V was cut back by 5 bases and J by 2 bases. The CDR3 DNA follows: TGTGCCAGCAGCGCCGAAGCGGGAAACACCGGGGAGCTGTTTTTT. Translation gives CASSAEAGNTGELFF. The entire variable domain, with the rest obtained from reference TRBV11-2 and TRBJ2-2, is as follows: EAGVAQSPRYKIIEKRQSVAFWCNPISGHATLYWYQQILGQGPKLLIQFQNNGVVDDSQLPKDRFSAERLKGVDSTLKIQPAKLEDSAVYLCASSAEAGNTGELFFGEGSRLTVL.

The chain joins TRBV9 to TRBJ1-1; 10 positions agree with TRBD1. The germline V gene encodes CDR1 SGDLS and CDR2 YYNGEE. This CDR3 region has 15 residues. V was pared by 4 bases and J by 7 bases, with 10 bases of the junction left unmatched. The CDR3 DNA reads TGTGCCAGCAGCACCTTCCCCGGGACAGGGGATGAAGCTTTCTTT. Translated, it gives CASSTFPGTGDEAFF.

The CDR3 nucleotides read TGTGCCATCAGTTGGGTCCACGGGGAGACCCAGTACTTC. Translating it yields CAISWVHGETQYF. V and J are TRBV10-3 and TRBJ2-5; D unclear. Germline V gives CDR1 ENHRY, CDR2 SYGVKD. There are 13 residues in the CDR3. Trimming removed 5 bases at V and 5 bases at J, with 12 bases between.

V is TRBV10-1 and J is TRBJ2-1, with 12 bases identical to TRBD2. Germline-derived CDR1 and CDR2 are WNHNN and SYGVQD (reference sequence). With 2 bases clipped from V and 9 bases from J, the junction kept 5 bases outside the gene matches. The CDR3 covers 15 residues. In nucleotides, the CDR3 is TGCGCCAGCAGTGAGAGACTAGCGGGAGTATCTGAGCAGTTCTTC. This codes for CASSERLAGVSEQFF.

This chain joins TRBV5-4 and TRBJ1-3; no clear D gene. Germline lookup yields CDR1 SGHNT and CDR2 YYREEE (reference sequence). The CDR3 runs to 15 residues. Trimming stripped 4 bases from V and 0 bases from J, with 11 bases between. CDR3 coding DNA: TGTGCCAGCAGCCCAGGCAGGCGCTCTGGAAACACCATATATTTT. This translates into CASSPGRRSGNTIYF.

The rearrangement uses TRBV11-2 and TRBJ2-1; tentative D call: TRBD1 (6 bases). Trimming shortened V by 7 bases and J by 2 bases, and 15 bases separated the two germline ends. The CDR3 consists of 15 residues. Germline CDR1 and CDR2: SGHAT and FQNNGV. As DNA, the CDR3 is TGTGCCAGCATCCTGACTGGGGGCGCCTACAATGAGCAGTTCTTC. Amino acids: CASILTGGAYNEQFF.

This rearrangement joins TRBV5-6 to TRBJ2-2; TRBD1 matches 10 bases. Trimming took 3 bases from V and 4 from J; bases not matched to a gene: 3. The CDR3 totals 15 residues. Germline assignment: CDR1 SGHDT and CDR2 YYEEEE. CDR3 sequence (DNA): TGTGCCAGCAGCTCAGGGACAGGGGTCACCGGGGAGCTGTTTTTT. This sequence encodes CASSSGTGVTGELFF. The full variable domain, rest sourced from reference TRBV5-6 and TRBJ2-2, is DAGVTQSPTHLIKTRGQQVTLRCSPKSGHDTVSWYQQALGQGPQFIFQYYEEEERQRGNFPDRFSGHQFPNYSSELNVNALLLGDSALYLCASSSGTGVTGELFFGEGSRLTVL.

The chain uses TRBV7-8 and TRBJ2-5; possible D gene TRBD1, 6 bases. V lost 5 bases to trimming and J lost 4 bases, with 23 bases between them. The CDR3 has 17 residues. Germline CDR1 reads SGHVS; CDR2 reads FQNEAQ. CDR3 DNA sequence: TGTGCCAGCAGCCCCGCATTTTCGACAGGACTGGGAGAGACCCAGTACTTC. Protein sequence: CASSPAFSTGLGETQYF.